The TCR beta chain described here comes from a study of cytomegalovirus exposure and HLA in healthy donors. J gave up 7 bases and V 4 bases, and 2 bases lay outside the gene matches. From germline, CDR1 is SGHRS and CDR2 YFSETQ. This CDR3 spans 12 amino acids. The PCR used 60 Vbeta and 13 Jbeta primers. Generated by immunoSEQ multiplex PCR, the TCRdb table keeps only in-frame clones and is missing some. The repertoire holds 100,000 to 150,000 clones, with about 84% as singletons. The receptor was isolated from a man aged 35-49 years in good health and CMV-seronegative. Sequences were obtained from PBMCs. The chain is built from TRBV5-1 and TRBJ2-1, with 7 bases that match TRBD2. This CDR3 is CASSGGVNEQFF. CDR3 in DNA: TGCGCCAGCAGCGGGGGGGTGAATGAGCAGTTCTTC.